The rows below give T cell receptor beta chains drawn from one sample of a study of molecular identifiers for immune sequencing clone quantification. Using its own MiXCR run on the PCR reads, TCRdb lists one record per CDR3 protein. This table has more than 550,000 distinct CDR3 sequences, 25% appearing once. The sample consisted of naive CD8+ T cells from blood, with Jurkat cell RNA spiked in. Receptor source: a human donor in good health. Some libraries in this study had Jurkat cell RNA spiked in. Both conserved end residues are part of each CDR3. Fields, in order: D gene, clone size, J gene, V gene, CDR3 protein, CDR3 DNA. D genes are given only for firm matches. Clone size appears in some rows only: once, few, many, or a class for an expanded clone.

>TRBD2|few|TRBJ2-7|TRBV9
CASSPRGTSGRNEQYF
TGTGCCAGCAGCCCGAGAGGGACTAGCGGGAGGAACGAGCAGTACTTC
>NA|few|TRBJ2-7|TRBV13
CASTLWSKGYEQYF
TGTGCCAGCACCCTCTGGTCTAAGGGATACGAGCAGTACTTC
>TRBD2|few|TRBJ2-3|TRBV19
CASSIDLTSGRRTDTQYF
TGTGCCAGTAGTATAGACCTGACTAGCGGGAGGCGCACAGATACGCAGTATTTT
>TRBD2|NA|TRBJ2-7|TRBV4-1
CASSQVSSGGISYEQYF
TGCGCCAGCAGCCAAGTCAGTAGCGGGGGGATATCCTACGAGCAGTACTTC
>TRBD1|many|TRBJ1-1|TRBV7-9
CASSYGTGLPEAFF
TGTGCCAGCAGCTACGGGACAGGTTTACCTGAAGCTTTCTTT
>NA|NA|TRBJ1-4|TRBV12-3/TRBV12-4
CASFPGWGVTNEKQFF
TGTGCCAGCTTCCCAGGGTGGGGGGTCACTAATGAAAAACAGTTTTTT
>TRBD1|NA|TRBJ1-4|TRBV6-1
CASRRDRGFSNEKLFF
TGTGCCAGCAGACGGGACAGGGGGTTTAGCAATGAAAAACTGTTTTTT
>TRBD2|few|TRBJ2-1|TRBV6-5
CASSYSTSGGAWDEQFF
TGTGCCAGCAGTTACTCGACTAGCGGGGGGGCGTGGGATGAGCAGTTCTTC
>TRBD1|many|TRBJ1-1|TRBV20-1
CSAKLRDRGTEAFF
TGCAGCGCTAAGCTCCGGGACAGAGGTACTGAAGCTTTCTTT
>NA|many|TRBJ2-4|TRBV12-3/TRBV12-4
CASSLGTLNIQYF
TGTGCCAGCAGTTTAGGGACTCTGAACATTCAGTACTTC
>TRBD1|NA|TRBJ2-1|TRBV27
CASSLWDRNNEQFF
TGTGCCAGCAGTTTATGGGACAGAAACAATGAGCAGTTCTTC
>TRBD1|few|TRBJ1-3|TRBV4-1
CASSRFSGTGVLSGNTIYF
TGCGCCAGCAGCCGATTTTCCGGGACAGGGGTCTTGTCTGGAAACACCATATATTTT
>NA|many|TRBJ2-7|TRBV4-1
CASSPRTVSYEQYF
TGCGCCAGCAGCCCGAGGACAGTCTCCTACGAGCAGTACTTC
>NA|few|TRBJ2-1|TRBV4-3
CASSQSSGSPSYNEQFF
TGCGCCAGCAGCCAGAGTAGCGGTTCCCCCTCTTACAATGAGCAGTTCTTC
>NA|many|TRBJ1-5|TRBV7-8
CASSLKGARVVNQPQHF
TGTGCCAGCAGCTTAAAAGGAGCTAGGGTAGTAAATCAGCCCCAGCATTTT
>NA|few|TRBJ2-5|TRBV6-1
CASRGDWEETQYF
TGTGCCAGCCGAGGGGACTGGGAAGAGACCCAGTACTTC
>TRBD1|few|TRBJ1-6|TRBV4-2
CASSQAVRGQYNSPLHF
TGTGCCAGCAGCCAAGCCGTCAGGGGGCAATATAATTCACCCCTCCACTTT
>TRBD2|many|TRBJ2-2|TRBV6-2/TRBV6-3
CASSLELAVTGELFF
TGTGCCAGCAGTTTGGAACTAGCGGTCACCGGGGAGCTGTTTTTT
>NA|NA|TRBJ1-3|TRBV4-3
CASSQDSPSYGNTRYF
TGCGCCAGCAGCCAAGATTCTCCTTCATATGGAAACACCAGATATTTT
>TRBD2|NA|TRBJ2-7|TRBV5-5
CASSLVAGADEQYF
TGTGCCAGCAGCTTGGTCGCGGGAGCCGACGAGCAGTACTTC
>TRBD2|many|TRBJ2-3|TRBV28
CATRLAGVTDTQYF
TGTGCCACCAGACTAGCGGGCGTCACAGATACGCAGTATTTT
>NA|once|TRBJ2-7|TRBV20-1
CSARDPDRPYEQYF
TGCAGTGCTAGAGATCCTGACAGGCCCTACGAGCAGTACTTC
>NA|NA|TRBJ2-7|TRBV6-2/TRBV6-3
CASSYSRGPAYEQYF
TGTGCCAGCAGTTACTCGAGGGGACCAGCCTACGAGCAGTACTTC
>TRBD1|many|TRBJ1-4|TRBV6-5
CASSYTGTVFF
TGTGCCAGCAGCTACACCGGGACAGTGTTTTTT
>NA|few|TRBJ1-2|TRBV7-9
CASKRPGGNYGYTF
TGTGCCAGCAAACGGCCGGGGGGTAACTATGGCTACACCTTC
>NA|few|TRBJ1-1|TRBV4-1
CASSHIPNSMNTEAFF
TGCGCCAGCAGCCATATCCCTAACAGTATGAACACTGAAGCTTTCTTT
>NA|once|TRBJ1-4|TRBV2
CASIPGWGRINEKLFF
TGTGCCAGCATTCCCGGTTGGGGGCGGATTAATGAAAAACTGTTTTTT
>NA|few|TRBJ2-1|TRBV29-1
CSASENEQFF
TGCAGCGCTAGTGAGAATGAGCAGTTCTTC
>NA|NA|TRBJ2-5|TRBV19
CATEYQETQYF
TGTGCCACAGAGTACCAAGAGACCCAGTACTTC
>TRBD1|once|TRBJ2-5|TRBV28
CASSIQEDRGQETQYF
TGTGCCAGCAGCATCCAGGAGGACAGGGGCCAAGAGACCCAGTACTTC
>NA|many|TRBJ1-1|TRBV6-6
CASSYGTGMGAFF
TGTGCCAGCAGTTACGGAACAGGGATGGGAGCTTTCTTT
>TRBD1|NA|TRBJ1-2|TRBV5-4
CASSLEGQGEYGYTF
TGTGCCAGCAGCTTGGAAGGACAGGGTGAATATGGCTACACCTTC
>TRBD1|NA|TRBJ2-5|TRBV7-2
CASSRGGSVGETQYF
TGTGCCAGCAGCAGAGGGGGCAGCGTGGGGGAGACCCAGTACTTC
>TRBD1|NA|TRBJ1-5|TRBV4-1
CASSQMGGQGDNQPQHF
TGCGCCAGCAGCCAAATGGGGGGACAGGGGGACAATCAGCCCCAGCATTTT
>NA|NA|TRBJ2-7|TRBV4-1
CASSQDDSGTSYEQYF
TGCGCCAGCAGCCAAGATGACTCCGGGACTTCCTACGAGCAGTACTTC
>NA|many|TRBJ1-5|TRBV28
CASSFLFGTNNQPQHF
TGTGCCAGCAGTTTTTTATTCGGGACAAATAATCAGCCCCAGCATTTT
>NA|many|TRBJ2-2|TRBV20-1
CSASHPNTGELFF
TGCAGTGCTAGTCATCCGAACACCGGGGAGCTGTTTTTT
>NA|NA|TRBJ1-1|TRBV6-6
CASSLPRNTEAFF
TGTGCCAGCAGTTTGCCCAGAAACACTGAAGCTTTCTTT
>NA|many|TRBJ1-1|TRBV20-1
CSARGRGEREAFF
TGCAGTGCTAGAGGCCGGGGTGAAAGGGAAGCTTTCTTT
>NA|many|TRBJ1-1|TRBV13
CASSPPLSLNTEAFF
TGTGCCAGCAGCCCCCCCCTTTCCCTGAACACTGAAGCTTTCTTT
>NA|many|TRBJ1-1|TRBV12-5
CASGGDRNTEAFF
TGTGCTAGTGGTGGGGACCGGAACACTGAAGCTTTCTTT
>NA|few|TRBJ1-2|TRBV28
CASSSDYSGYTF
TGTGCCAGCAGTTCGGACTACTCTGGCTACACCTTC
>NA|many|TRBJ1-2|TRBV2
CASSVGDYGYTF
TGTGCCAGCAGTGTAGGGGACTATGGCTACACCTTC
>NA|many|TRBJ1-1|TRBV7-2
CASSLVPGASTEAFF
TGTGCCAGCAGCTTAGTCCCGGGGGCAAGCACTGAAGCTTTCTTT
>NA|few|TRBJ2-3|TRBV7-6
CASSLGALLTDTQYF
TGTGCCAGCAGCTTAGGAGCGTTACTAACAGATACGCAGTATTTT
>NA|NA|TRBJ2-7|TRBV6-2/TRBV6-3
CASSFGTSYAQYF
TGTGCCAGCAGTTTCGGGACCTCCTACGCGCAGTACTTC
>NA|many|TRBJ2-2|TRBV7-9
CASSPNSWTEMNTGELFF
TGTGCCAGCAGCCCCAACTCTTGGACCGAAATGAACACCGGGGAGCTGTTTTTT
>NA|NA|TRBJ2-1|TRBV19
CASSISPANNEQFF
TGTGCCAGTAGTATAAGTCCAGCGAACAATGAGCAGTTCTTC
>TRBD1|NA|TRBJ2-1|TRBV5-1
CASRLVGRGPEQLF
TGCGCCAGCCGCTTGGTGGGCAGGGGGCCTGAGCAGCTCTTC
>TRBD1|many|TRBJ1-1|TRBV7-9
CASSQGTGGYPAFF
TGTGCCAGCAGCCAAGGGACAGGGGGCTATCCAGCTTTCTTT
>NA|NA|TRBJ1-2|TRBV4-1
CASSQTDSHYYGYTF
TGCGCCAGCAGCCAAACGGACAGCCACTACTATGGCTACACCTTC
>NA|many|TRBJ1-5|TRBV19
CASSIGGSLSNQPQHF
TGTGCCAGTAGTATAGGTGGCAGCTTAAGCAATCAGCCCCAGCATTTT
>TRBD1|NA|TRBJ1-2|TRBV5-1
CASSYTTGDYGYTF
TGCGCCAGCAGCTACACGACAGGGGACTATGGCTACACCTTC